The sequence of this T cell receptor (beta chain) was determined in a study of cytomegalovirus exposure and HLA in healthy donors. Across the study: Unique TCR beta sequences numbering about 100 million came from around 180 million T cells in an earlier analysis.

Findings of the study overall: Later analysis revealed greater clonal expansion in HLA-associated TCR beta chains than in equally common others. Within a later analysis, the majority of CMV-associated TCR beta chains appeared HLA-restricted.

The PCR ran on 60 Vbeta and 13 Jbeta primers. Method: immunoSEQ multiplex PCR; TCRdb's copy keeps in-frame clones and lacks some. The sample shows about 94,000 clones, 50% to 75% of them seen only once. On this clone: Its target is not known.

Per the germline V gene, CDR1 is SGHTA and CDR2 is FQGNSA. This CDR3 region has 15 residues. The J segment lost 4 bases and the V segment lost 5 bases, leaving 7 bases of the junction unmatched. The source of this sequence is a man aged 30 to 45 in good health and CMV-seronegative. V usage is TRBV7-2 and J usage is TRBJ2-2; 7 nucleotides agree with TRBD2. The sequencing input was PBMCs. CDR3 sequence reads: CASSQSGDLTGELFF. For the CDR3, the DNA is TGTGCCAGCAGCCAAAGCGGGGACCTCACCGGGGAGCTGTTTTTT.